Below are 10 T cell receptor beta chains sequenced from a single sample in a study of OX40 agonist ivuxolimab in advanced cancers. Clones were read by immunoSEQ multiplex PCR, and TCRdb kept only the in-frame ones, dropping some. The repertoire holds tens of thousands of clones, with about 91% as singletons. Sample: CD4+ or CD8+ T cells sorted from blood, taken in a trial of the OX40 agonist ivuxolimab. The source is an adult with an advanced solid tumor such as melanoma, head and neck, liver or kidney cancer.

V and J are TRBV7-2 and TRBJ2-1; D remains unclear. V lost 1 base to trimming and J lost 8 bases, with 3 bases between them. The germline gives CDR1 SGHTA, CDR2 FQGNSA. The CDR3 loop spans 11 amino acids. CDR3 DNA: TGTGCCAGCAGCTTAGACTATGAGCAGTTCTTC. As protein: CASSLDYEQFF.

The chain couples TRBV5-1 to TRBJ2-7; TRBD1 is a possible D gene (5 bases). The CDR3 totals 14 residues. Germline CDR1 reads SGHRS; CDR2 reads YFSETQ. The V gene lost 1 base and the J gene lost 2 bases, with 10 bases spanning the gap. CDR3 DNA: TGCGCCAGCAGCTTGAGGGGTGCCGCCTACGAGCAGTACTTC. It specifies CASSLRGAAYEQYF.

The rearrangement uses TRBV28 and TRBJ2-7; 11 bases line up with TRBD1. V lost 7 bases to trimming and J lost 7 bases; unmatched junction nucleotides: 9. CDR3 length: 14 amino acids. Germline values: CDR1 MDHEN, CDR2 SYDVKM. CDR3 region: CASNRGQGVEEQYV. The CDR3 bases are TGTGCCAGCAACCGGGGACAGGGGGTCGAAGAGCAGTACGTC.

This clone was detected once. The chain couples TRBV28 to TRBJ2-5, with 15 bases that match TRBD2. Germline V gives CDR1 MDHEN, CDR2 SYDVKM. The CDR3 spans 16 residues. With 6 bases clipped from V and 3 bases from J, the junction kept 5 bases outside the gene matches. CDR3 protein: CASRWTSGRGKETQYF. The CDR3 coding sequence is TGTGCCAGCAGGTGGACTAGCGGGAGGGGTAAAGAGACCCAGTACTTC.

V usage is TRBV30 and J usage is TRBJ1-5; D remains unclear. V lost 0 bases, J lost 12 bases, and 18 bases lay in between. The CDR3 runs 14 residues. Germline assignment: CDR1 GTSNPN and CDR2 SVGIG (reference sequence). As DNA, the CDR3 is TGTGCCTGGAGTGTTGGGCAGGTTAGGTCCCGCCAGCATTTT. Its translation is CAWSVGQVRSRQHF.

The CDR3 here is CASSEDGGNYGYTF. The CDR3 DNA reads as TGTGCCAGCAGTGAGGATGGGGGTAACTATGGCTACACCTTC. The chain links TRBV6-1 to TRBJ1-2; the D gene is possibly TRBD1 (5 bases). Germline-derived CDR1 and CDR2 are MNHNS and SASEGT. The ends were cut back, 3 bases at V and 1 base at J, with 9 bases in the middle. The CDR3 has 14 amino acids.

This clone has just one count. The chain joins TRBV6-6 to TRBJ2-7; D remains ambiguous. Germline V gene sequence: CDR1 MNHNY, CDR2 SVGAGI (reference sequence). The CDR3 sequence is 13 residues long. The V end was cut by 3 bases, the J end by 1 base, with 7 bases between. Written as DNA, the CDR3 is TGTGCCAGCAGTTATGACACATCCTACGAGCAGTACGTC. This encodes CASSYDTSYEQYV.

V gene TRBV12-5 combines with J gene TRBJ1-2; D gene ambiguous. CDR3 length: 13 residues. CDR1 and CDR2 from the germline V gene are LGHNT and FRNRAP. V lost 1 base and J lost 6, with 9 bases in between. The DNA for the CDR3 is TGTGCTAGTGGTTTGGAAACGGCCAATGGCTACACCTTC. Protein sequence: CASGLETANGYTF.

The chain combines TRBV28 with TRBJ2-7, with D tentatively TRBD1 (5 bases). The germline gives CDR1 MDHEN, CDR2 SYDVKM. The CDR3 totals 16 residues. V lost 9 bases and J lost 0, with 21 bases in between. Written as DNA, the CDR3 is TGTGCCAGGCAACAAGGTATCGGCGGACACTCCTACGAGCAGTACTTC. Protein product: CARQQGIGGHSYEQYF.

The chain recombines TRBV28 with TRBJ1-4, with D possibly being TRBD1 (5 bases). CDR3 length equals 12 residues. Germline V gives CDR1 MDHEN, CDR2 SYDVKM. Between the trimmed V and J ends, which lost 6 bases and 7 bases, there was a span of 9 bases. CDR3 nucleotide sequence: TGTGCCAGCAGCTTGACAGCTGAAAAACTGTTTTTT. Amino acid sequence: CASSLTAEKLFF.